The 13 T cell receptor beta chains listed next were all sequenced from one sample in a study of cytomegalovirus exposure and HLA in healthy donors. The PCR ran on 60 Vbeta and 13 Jbeta primers. Sequencing was performed with immunoSEQ multiplex PCR; in TCRdb, only in-frame clones are kept and a portion is missing. The sample holds 150,000 to 200,000 clones, around 81% seen once. Source material: PBMCs. Source of these receptors: a woman aged 40-49 years in good health and CMV-seronegative.

The V and J genes are TRBV6-4 and TRBJ1-4; a possible D gene is TRBD1 (5 bases). V lost 6 bases and J 8 bases, leaving 13 bases between the germline ends. Germline lookup yields CDR1 MRHNA and CDR2 SNTAGT. This CDR3 has 13 amino acids. In DNA form, the CDR3 reads TGTGCCAGCAGCATTGGTAGGGGAGAAAAACTGTTTTTT. Translation: CASSIGRGEKLFF.

V usage is TRBV9 and J usage is TRBJ2-1; TRBD2 agrees at 14 bases. V lost 0 bases, J lost 8 bases, and 1 base stayed unmatched. The germline V gene encodes CDR1 SGDLS and CDR2 YYNGEE. The CDR3 totals 15 residues. The CDR3 region has the DNA TGTGCCAGCAGCGTAGGGGGACTAGCGGGGGATGAGCAGTTCTTC. Encoded protein: CASSVGGLAGDEQFF.

This chain uses TRBV6-5 with TRBJ1-2; D is undetermined. V dropped 3 bases and J dropped 8 bases, with 7 bases sitting between them. CDR3 length: 11 residues. In germline, CDR1 is MNHEY, CDR2 SVGAGI. CDR3 in amino acids: CASSYGGGYTF. CDR3 DNA: TGTGCCAGCAGTTATGGAGGGGGCTACACCTTC.

The chain carries TRBV29-1 and TRBJ1-2, with 11 bases that match TRBD1. This CDR3 spans 15 amino acids. Germline loops: CDR1 SQVTM, CDR2 ANQGSEA. The trim removed 5 bases at V and 5 bases at J, leaving 10 bases unmatched. The CDR3 sequence: CSVPGTGGYSYGYTF. For the CDR3, the DNA is TGCAGCGTTCCCGGGACAGGGGGGTACTCATATGGCTACACCTTC.

The chain combines TRBV2 with TRBJ2-5, with D maybe TRBD2 (5 bases). CDR3 length: 13 residues. Germline loops: CDR1 SNHLY, CDR2 FYNNEI. Trimming shortened V by 6 bases and J by 1 base, and 9 bases separated the two germline ends. DNA of the CDR3: TGTGCCAGCAGACTAGATATCCAAGAGACCCAGTACTTC. Translation: CASRLDIQETQYF.

This clone showed up just once. This chain links TRBV6-1 with TRBJ2-1; 10 bases fit TRBD2. J gave up 8 bases and V 4 bases, and 8 bases lay outside the gene matches. The germline V gene has CDR1 MNHNS and CDR2 SASEGT. The CDR3 is 15 residues long. The CDR3: CASSASSGRKDEQFF. CDR3 nucleotides: TGTGCCAGCAGTGCCTCTAGCGGGAGAAAGGATGAGCAGTTCTTC.

The V gene is TRBV5-4, the J gene TRBJ2-3; 15 positions match TRBD2. The germline CDR1 and CDR2 sequences are SGHNT and YYREEE (reference sequence). V dropped 4 bases and J dropped 2; count of bases not matched to a gene: 5. This CDR3 comprises 17 residues. CDR3 region: CASSRGLAGGSTDTQYF. DNA for the CDR3: TGTGCCAGCAGCAGGGGACTAGCGGGAGGATCCACAGATACGCAGTATTTT. Combining the CDR3 with reference TRBV5-4 and TRBJ2-3 gives the whole variable domain ETGVTQSPTHLIKTRGQQVTLRCSSQSGHNTVSWYQQALGQGPQFIFQYYREEENGRGNFPPRFSGLQFPNYSSELNVNALELDDSALYLCASSRGLAGGSTDTQYFGPGTRLTVL.

This clone has a handful of counts. The chain has TRBV6-1 and TRBJ1-1; 8 bases are a match to TRBD1. There are 14 residues in the CDR3. In germline, CDR1 is MNHNS, CDR2 SASEGT. V was pared by 6 bases and J by 4 bases, with 7 bases of the junction left unmatched. CDR3 nucleotides: TGTGCCAGCAGGGAGGACAGGGACAGCACTGAAGCTTTCTTT. This sequence encodes CASREDRDSTEAFF.

V usage is TRBV5-6 and J usage is TRBJ2-7, with 8 bases lining up with TRBD1. This CDR3 region has 12 residues. Germline loops: CDR1 SGHDT, CDR2 YYEEEE. The ends lost 2 bases at V and 6 bases at J; junction bases unmatched: 1. CDR3 sequence: CASSFRGREQYF. CDR3 in DNA: TGTGCCAGCAGCTTCAGGGGGCGCGAGCAGTACTTC.

The rearrangement links TRBV25-1 to TRBJ2-1; no firm D call. V shed 6 bases and J shed 4 bases, with 10 bases lying between them. Germline CDR1 MGHDK, CDR2 SYGVNS. The CDR3 has 13 amino acids. CDR3 loop: CASRLTLYNEQFF. The DNA of the CDR3 is TGTGCCAGCAGACTGACATTATACAATGAGCAGTTCTTC.

The V call is TRBV6-1, the J call TRBJ1-4; D might be TRBD1 (5 bases). This CDR3 spans 13 amino acids. Trimming cost V 3 bases and J 7 bases, with 9 bases left between them. Germline assignment: CDR1 MNHNS and CDR2 SASEGT. DNA for the CDR3: TGTGCCAGCAGTGAGGGGCGGAGTGAAAAACTGTTTTTT. This translates into CASSEGRSEKLFF.

The rearrangement links TRBV5-1 to TRBJ1-1; 7 bases match TRBD1. This CDR3 has 15 amino acids. Germline assignment: CDR1 SGHRS and CDR2 YFSETQ. V shed 3 bases and J 0 bases; nucleotides not matched to a gene: 5. The DNA for the CDR3 is TGCGCCAGCAGCTCCCGAGGGGGCATGAACACTGAAGCTTTCTTT. It encodes CASSSRGGMNTEAFF.

CDR3 loop: CASSSEGAPNEKLFF. In nucleotides, the CDR3 is TGTGCCAGCAGCAGCGAGGGGGCTCCCAATGAAAAACTGTTTTTT. The chain recombines TRBV7-9 with TRBJ1-4; the match to TRBD1 covers 7 bases. The trim removed 5 bases at V and 5 bases at J, leaving 8 bases unmatched. The CDR3 extends over 15 amino acids. The V gene's germline CDR1 is SEHNR and CDR2 FQNEAQ (reference sequence).